This record concerns one TCR beta chain sequence. One entry per CDR3 protein, called by TCRdb with MiXCR from the RT-PCR reads. This table has more than 450,000 distinct CDR3 sequences, approximately 10% appearing once. The length of the CDR3 is 15 residues. The V end was cut by 5 bases, the J end by 0 bases, with 13 bases between. Germline assignment: CDR1 MNHEY and CDR2 SVGEGT. These data come from a study of response to subunit inactivated influenza vaccine. The same data also contributed to another study, on T cells expressing NK-cell markers. Per that paper: Scientists made TCR beta cDNA using 5'RACE template switching with UMIs. The CD3+CD56-NKG2C+ fraction was also led by these clonotypes in several donors.

The sample was PBMCs from blood, taken on the day of vaccination. V usage is TRBV6-2 or TRBV6-3 and J usage is TRBJ2-5; D may be TRBD1 (5 bases). This TCR came from a man aged 50 to 59 who received an inactivated influenza vaccine. DNA for the CDR3: TGTGCCAGCAGTAGACTTCGACAGAACCAAGAGACCCAGTACTTC. Protein sequence: CASSRLRQNQETQYF.